This record looks at one TCR beta chain sequence and its context. This record comes from a study of T cell responses to AZD1222 COVID-19 vaccine. Whole-study context: Second-dose recipients at about 4 or about 12 weeks were treated as one pooled group.

The germline V gene encodes CDR1 SEHNR and CDR2 FQNEAQ (reference sequence). V was clipped by 4 bases and J by 4 bases, with 23 bases between them. The CDR3 is made up of 17 amino acids. Profiling relied on immunoSEQ multiplex PCR, and the TCRdb table lists in-frame clones only, not all of them. The repertoire has 100,000 to 150,000 clones, 80% to 90% of them found once; the top ten carry less than 2%. The J gene is TRBJ2-7, the V gene TRBV7-9; D is perhaps TRBD1 (6 bases). The clonotype comes from an adult in good health. Sample: peripheral blood, taken on day 0 of AZD1222 vaccination. Here the CDR3 DNA reads TGTGCCAGCAGCTCCGCTGGTCTAGTAGGGGGTGGGTACGAGCAGTACTTC. Protein: CASSSAGLVGGGYEQYF.